Presented here are 11 T cell receptor beta chains from one specimen sequenced in a study of siplizumab effects on memory and regulatory T cells. Profiling relied on immunoSEQ multiplex PCR, and the TCRdb table lists in-frame clones only, not all of them. The sample includes about 100,000 clones, approximately 92% of them seen just once. Material: CD4+ T cells sorted from blood. The receptors were gathered from a human donor in good health. Some clones in this sample may be carry-over from other donors' samples.

The CDR3 coding sequence is TGTGCCACCAGCAGACCCTCTCACAGGGGACGGGCTGAAGCTTTCTTT. Translation gives CATSRPSHRGRAEAFF. V is TRBV15 and J is TRBJ1-1, with 7 bases lining up with TRBD1. V lost 2 bases and J lost 6; bases outside the gene matches: 12. CDR3 size: 16 residues. Germline V CDR1 and CDR2: LNHNV, YYDKDF (reference sequence).

This clone was seen a single time. V is TRBV7-2 and J is TRBJ2-7; 8 bases are a match to TRBD1. J lost 3 bases, V lost 5 bases, and 9 bases had no gene match. The length of the CDR3 is 15 residues. CDR1 is SGHTA and CDR2 is FQGNSA in the germline V gene. The CDR3 reads CASSRSGQGGYEQYF. The CDR3 nucleotides read TGTGCCAGCAGCCGCTCCGGACAGGGAGGCTACGAGCAGTACTTC.

V and J are TRBV6-1 and TRBJ1-4; tentative D call: TRBD1 (5 bases). Trimming left V 6 bases short and J 8 bases short, with 19 bases between. Germline CDR1 MNHNS, CDR2 SASEGT. This CDR3 has 15 amino acids. CDR3 coding DNA: TGTGCCAGCAGCGGCAGTGGAGGGGTTGGCGAAAAACTGTTTTTT. Translation: CASSGSGGVGEKLFF.

The V gene is TRBV4-2, the J gene TRBJ1-1; D may be TRBD1 (5 bases). The V end lost 0 bases, the J end lost 4 bases, and 12 bases lay between the germline ends. Germline CDR1 reads LGHNA; CDR2 reads YNFKEQ. This CDR3 comprises 15 residues. The CDR3 loop is CASSQDGGYGTEAFF. In DNA form, the CDR3 reads TGTGCCAGCAGCCAAGATGGGGGTTACGGCACTGAAGCTTTCTTT.

This rearrangement joins TRBV27 to TRBJ2-5; D may be TRBD1 or TRBD2 (5 bases each). The CDR3 contains 15 residues. Germline V CDR1 and CDR2: MNHEY, SMNVEV (reference sequence). Trimming stripped 6 bases from V and 5 bases from J, with 19 bases between. In DNA, the CDR3 is TGTGCCAGCAGCACTAGACAGCCGATGGGGGAGACCCAGTACTTC. This gives the protein CASSTRQPMGETQYF.

In DNA form, the CDR3 reads TGTGCCAGCAGTGAGGACCCTTCATACTATGGCTACACCTTC. It is translated as CASSEDPSYYGYTF. This chain uses TRBV6-1 with TRBJ1-2; D is unclear. The CDR3 extends over 14 amino acids. From germline, CDR1 is MNHNS and CDR2 SASEGT. The V and J ends lost 3 bases and 3 bases respectively, with 11 bases between them.

The chain uses TRBV11-2 and TRBJ2-7; D possibly uses TRBD1 or TRBD2 (5 bases each). With 5 bases removed from V and 7 bases from J, the gap between germline ends came to 21 bases. Germline V gene sequence: CDR1 SGHAT, CDR2 FQNNGV. The CDR3 spans 15 residues. The CDR3 reads CASSALRTGKGEQYF. CDR3 bases: TGTGCCAGCAGCGCCCTAAGGACGGGGAAGGGGGAGCAGTACTTC.

The V and J genes are TRBV28 and TRBJ1-1; 8 bases are shared with TRBD1. V lost 3 bases, J lost 3 bases, and 9 bases stayed unmatched. CDR1 and CDR2 from the germline V gene are MDHEN and SYDVKM. This CDR3 is built from 16 residues. The CDR3 loop is CASSFRQGAVDTEAFF. Here the CDR3 DNA reads TGTGCCAGCAGTTTCAGGCAGGGGGCCGTAGACACTGAAGCTTTCTTT.

The V and J genes are TRBV28 and TRBJ2-7; the D gene could be TRBD1 or TRBD2 (5 bases each). Germline-derived CDR1 and CDR2 are MDHEN and SYDVKM. V lost 5 bases, J lost 6 bases, and 20 bases lay in between. This CDR3 region has 15 residues. CDR3 loop: CASSPPGTAKGEQYF. The CDR3, as DNA: TGTGCCAGCAGTCCACCCGGGACGGCGAAAGGCGAGCAGTACTTC.

V is TRBV2 and J is TRBJ2-1; D call uncertain. Germline lookup yields CDR1 SNHLY and CDR2 FYNNEI. The CDR3 length is 11 residues. V lost 5 bases and J 5 bases, leaving 4 bases between the germline ends. CDR3 in amino acids: CASSYNNEQFF. CDR3 nucleotides: TGTGCCAGCAGTTATAACAATGAGCAGTTCTTC.

This clone was counted once. The chain employs TRBV28 and TRBJ1-1, with D possibly being TRBD1 (5 bases). V was trimmed by 4 bases and J by 11 bases, leaving 11 bases between them. In germline, CDR1 is MDHEN, CDR2 SYDVKM. The CDR3 has 11 residues. Here the CDR3 reads CASSYRGVAFF. The CDR3 DNA follows: TGTGCCAGCAGTTACAGAGGGGTGGCTTTCTTT.